The 27 T cell receptor beta chains in this list originate from one sample, sequenced in a study of blood T cell repertoires in COVID-19. Clones were sequenced by immunoSEQ multiplex PCR, and TCRdb holds only the in-frame ones, with some missing. The sample has tens of thousands of clones, around nine tenths seen once. The sequenced sample was peripheral blood. The origin of the receptors is a human donor in a cohort sampled during active COVID-19.

The rearrangement joins TRBV7-3 to TRBJ2-1; 13 bases match TRBD2. V trimming: 5 bases; J trimming: 6 bases; junction bases outside the gene matches: 4. Germline CDR1 reads SGHTA; CDR2 reads FQGTGA. The CDR3 runs to 15 residues. For the CDR3, the DNA is TGTGCCAGCAGCCCCGGGACTAGCGGGACCAATGAGCAGTTCTTC. Its protein product is CASSPGTSGTNEQFF. The full variable domain, with the rest looked up from reference TRBV7-3 and TRBJ2-1, is GAGVSQTPSNKVTEKGKYVELRCDPISGHTALYWYRQSLGQGPEFLIYFQGTGAADDSGLPNDRFFAVRPEGSVSTLKIQRTERGDSAVYLCASSPGTSGTNEQFFGPGTRLTVL.

This chain uses TRBV13 with TRBJ1-2; 9 nucleotides align to TRBD1. This CDR3 is built from 14 residues. The junction had 2 bases not matched to a gene; V was cut back by 0 bases and J by 6 bases. The germline V gene encodes CDR1 PRHDT and CDR2 FYEKMQ (reference sequence). CDR3 protein: CASSLGTGGNGYTF. The CDR3 DNA reads as TGTGCCAGCAGCTTAGGGACAGGGGGGAATGGCTACACCTTC.

The chain couples TRBV27 to TRBJ1-6; 9 positions agree with TRBD1. Trimming cost V 5 bases and J 3 bases; bases outside gene matches: 5. This CDR3 spans 16 amino acids. Germline V CDR1 and CDR2: MNHEY, SMNVEV (reference sequence). The CDR3 coding sequence is TGTGCCAGCAGTATACCGACAGGGGGCTATAATTCACCCCTCCACTTT. Translated, it gives CASSIPTGGYNSPLHF.

This clone was picked up one time. This rearrangement joins TRBV19 to TRBJ2-3; D remains ambiguous. Per germline, CDR1 LNHDA and CDR2 SQIVND (reference sequence). Trimming shortened V by 5 bases and J by 0 bases, and 9 bases separated the two germline ends. The CDR3 spans 14 residues. The CDR3 DNA reads as TGTGCCAGTAGTGGGCATGACAGCACAGATACGCAGTATTTT. This sequence encodes CASSGHDSTDTQYF.

The chain carries TRBV6-2 or TRBV6-3 and TRBJ1-2; TRBD1 aligns across 10 bases. Germline CDR1 reads MNHEY; CDR2 reads SVGEGT. The CDR3 loop spans 17 amino acids. Trimming removed 5 bases from V and 0 bases from J; junction bases left unmatched: 9. The DNA for the CDR3 is TGTGCCAGCAGTGATGGGGACAGGGGATTGCCTAACTATGGCTACACCTTC. Translating gives CASSDGDRGLPNYGYTF.

This clone was detected only once. This rearrangement joins TRBV7-6 to TRBJ2-7; TRBD2 agrees at 12 bases. The CDR3 totals 17 residues. Germline V gives CDR1 SGHVS, CDR2 FNYEAQ. The V gene end was trimmed by 5 bases and the J gene end by 4 bases; junction bases not matched to a gene: 12. CDR3 nucleotide sequence: TGTGCCAGCAGCCCCCTCCCACTAGCGGGAGGATATTACGAGCAGTACTTC. Protein: CASSPLPLAGGYYEQYF.

V usage is TRBV7-8 and J usage is TRBJ1-2; D is uncertain. V was cut by 3 bases and J by 3 bases, with 17 bases left in between. CDR3 length: 16 amino acids. Germline V gene data show CDR1 as SGHVS and CDR2 as FQNEAQ. In DNA, the CDR3 is TGTGCCAGCAGCTTCCACGTCGGGAGACACTACTATGGCTACACCTTC. Protein sequence: CASSFHVGRHYYGYTF.

The V call is TRBV7-6, the J call TRBJ1-1; D is ambiguous. Germline CDR1 is SGHVS and CDR2 is FNYEAQ. The V end lost 5 bases, the J end lost 2 bases, and 15 bases lay between the germline ends. The CDR3 is made up of 15 amino acids. The CDR3 nucleotides are TGTGCCAGCAGCGCGGTAATCGCGGGAAACACTGAAGCTTTCTTT. Residues: CASSAVIAGNTEAFF.

The CDR3 sequence is CASSPASMNTEAFF. CDR3 nucleotides: TGTGCCAGTAGCCCCGCCAGTATGAACACTGAAGCTTTCTTT. The V and J genes are TRBV19 and TRBJ1-1; D remains unclear. The CDR3 runs to 14 residues. CDR1 and CDR2 from the germline V gene are LNHDA and SQIVND (reference sequence). Trimming removed 6 bases from V and 0 bases from J, with 11 bases in between.

The genes are TRBV5-8 and TRBJ1-2, with TRBD1 matching 9 bases. Germline V lookup: CDR1 SGHTS, CDR2 YDEGEE. There are 14 residues in the CDR3. V trimming: 4 bases; J trimming: 4 bases; junction bases outside the gene matches: 5. CDR3 bases: TGTGCCAGCAGCGGTAGGGACAGGGCCTATGGCTACACCTTC. This encodes CASSGRDRAYGYTF.

The chain is built from TRBV4-1 and TRBJ1-3; 7 bases line up with TRBD1. V lost 2 bases, J lost 7 bases, and 11 bases stayed unmatched. Germline CDR1 reads MGHRA; CDR2 reads YSYEKL. The CDR3 is 16 amino acids. CDR3 sequence reads: CASSQPYSEGANTIYF. CDR3 nucleotides: TGCGCCAGCAGCCAACCCTATAGCGAGGGGGCGAACACCATATATTTT.

The V gene is TRBV3-1 (or the pseudogene TRBV3-2), the J gene TRBJ2-5, with D perhaps matching TRBD1 (6 bases). In germline, CDR1 is LGHDT, CDR2 YNNKEL (reference sequence). V shed 3 bases and J shed 4 bases, with 9 bases lying between them. CDR3 size: 13 residues. The chain's CDR3 is CASSQAGAETQYF. In nucleotides, the CDR3 is TGTGCCAGCAGCCAGGCAGGGGCAGAGACCCAGTACTTC.

The gene calls are TRBV6-5 and TRBJ1-5; perhaps TRBD1 as D (5 bases). CDR1 and CDR2 (germline): MNHEY, SVGAGI. The V end lost 0 bases, the J end lost 10 bases, and 13 bases lay between the germline ends. The CDR3 consists of 14 residues. CDR3 in DNA: TGTGCCAGCAGTTACTCAATCGCGGGGGGTCCCCAGCATTTT. Its protein product is CASSYSIAGGPQHF.

J is TRBJ2-1 and V is TRBV4-1, with 9 bases lining up with TRBD1. V shed 0 bases, J shed 5 bases, and the junction held 5 bases outside the gene matches. Germline CDR1 reads MGHRA; CDR2 reads YSYEKL. The CDR3 contains 16 residues. CDR3 sequence: CASSQEEGQGNNEQFF. CDR3 nucleotides: TGCGCCAGCAGCCAAGAAGAGGGACAGGGTAACAATGAGCAGTTCTTC.

The J gene is TRBJ1-2, the V gene TRBV28; TRBD1 matches 7 bases. CDR1 MDHEN and CDR2 SYDVKM come from the germline V gene. There are 13 residues in the CDR3. Trimming took 10 bases from V and 8 from J; bases not matched to a gene: 13. CDR3 amino acids: CAITRGGTGGYTF. The CDR3 DNA reads as TGTGCCATCACCCGAGGGGGCACCGGGGGCTACACCTTC.

The J gene is TRBJ1-5, the V gene TRBV9; D is unresolved. The germline V gene encodes CDR1 SGDLS and CDR2 YYNGEE. V lost 4 bases to trimming and J lost 0 bases, with 11 bases between them. CDR3 length: 15 residues. The CDR3: CASSRSGGSNQPQHF. The CDR3 region has the DNA TGTGCCAGCAGCCGGTCAGGAGGTAGCAATCAGCCCCAGCATTTT.

This chain's CDR3 is CAWSVAYEQYF. CDR3 coding DNA: TGTGCCTGGAGCGTCGCCTACGAGCAGTACTTC. The chain has TRBV30 and TRBJ2-7, with D uncertain. There are 11 residues in the CDR3. Trimming pared 3 bases from V and 2 bases from J, leaving 5 bases between. From germline, CDR1 is GTSNPN and CDR2 SVGIG (reference sequence). The full variable domain, its missing parts supplied by reference TRBV30 and TRBJ2-7, is SQTIHQWPATLVQPVGSPLSLECTVEGTSNPNLYWYRQAAGRGLQLLFYSVGIGQISSEVPQNLSASRPQDRQFILSSKKLLLSDSGFYLCAWSVAYEQYFGPGTRLTVT.

V gene TRBV24-1 combines with J gene TRBJ2-7, with 11 bases matching TRBD2. CDR1 is KGHDR, CDR2 SFDVKD, per germline. The junction had 1 base not matched to a gene; V was cut back by 4 bases and J by 0 bases. This CDR3 is 15 amino acids long. CDR3 coding DNA: TGTGCCACCAGTGAAGGGACTAGCGGCTCCTACGAGCAGTACTTC. Amino acid sequence: CATSEGTSGSYEQYF.

The chain uses TRBV20-1 and TRBJ2-3, with 10 nucleotides matching TRBD2. V trimming: 3 bases; J trimming: 5 bases; junction bases outside the gene matches: 8. The germline V gene encodes CDR1 DFQATT and CDR2 SNEGSKA (reference sequence). This CDR3 is built from 15 residues. In DNA form, the CDR3 reads TGCAGTGCTAGTGGTAGCGGGGGGCAAGGAGATACGCAGTATTTT. This gives the protein CSASGSGGQGDTQYF.

The V and J genes are TRBV29-1 and TRBJ1-1, with D maybe TRBD1 (6 bases). V lost 5 bases to trimming and J lost 1 base, with 11 bases between them. CDR1 SQVTM and CDR2 ANQGSEA come from the germline V gene. The CDR3 covers 13 residues. CDR3 sequence: CSVNRVPNTEAFF. The CDR3 bases are TGCAGCGTTAACAGGGTTCCGAACACTGAAGCTTTCTTT.

V and J are TRBV27 and TRBJ1-1; weak D call: TRBD1 (5 bases). Germline CDR1 and CDR2: MNHEY and SMNVEV (reference sequence). V shed 3 bases and J shed 1 base, with 15 bases lying between them. The CDR3 consists of 16 residues. Here the CDR3 DNA reads TGTGCCAGCAGTTTCACTCACAGGTCAGCGAACACTGAAGCTTTCTTT. Residues: CASSFTHRSANTEAFF.

In regard to this clone: Other nucleotide sequences in the sample specify the same CDR3. The chain employs TRBV7-3 and TRBJ2-3, with a possible D match to TRBD2 (7 bases). The CDR3 runs 16 residues. The V gene's germline CDR1 is SGHTA and CDR2 FQGTGA. V was trimmed by 5 bases and J by 3 bases, leaving 18 bases between them. The CDR3 spells CASSPGASGRTDTQYF. CDR3 DNA: TGTGCCAGCAGCCCAGGGGCTAGCGGACGTACAGATACGCAGTATTTT. The variable domain in full, with the rest retrieved from reference TRBV7-3 and TRBJ2-3, is GAGVSQTPSNKVTEKGKYVELRCDPISGHTALYWYRQSLGQGPEFLIYFQGTGAADDSGLPNDRFFAVRPEGSVSTLKIQRTERGDSAVYLCASSPGASGRTDTQYFGPGTRLTVL.

The chain employs TRBV29-1 and TRBJ1-3, with D perhaps matching TRBD1 (6 bases). The CDR3 has 18 amino acids. Trimming took 4 bases from V and 0 from J, leaving 22 bases between them. The germline gives CDR1 SQVTM, CDR2 ANQGSEA. CDR3 coding DNA: TGCAGCGTTGTTTCGGGGGGCTCCAATTGGAACTCTGGAAACACCATATATTTT. Translating it yields CSVVSGGSNWNSGNTIYF.

The chain links TRBV6-4 to TRBJ2-3, with TRBD1 matching 9 bases. Germline CDR1 reads MRHNA; CDR2 reads SNTAGT. The CDR3 totals 16 residues. Trimming removed 0 bases from V and 4 bases from J; junction bases left unmatched: 5. The CDR3 here is CASSDSITGGADTQYF. DNA for the CDR3: TGTGCCAGCAGTGACTCGATCACAGGGGGCGCAGATACGCAGTATTTT.

The chain carries TRBV30 and TRBJ1-2; D gene unclear. Germline CDR1 and CDR2: GTSNPN and SVGIG (reference sequence). V was trimmed by 3 bases and J by 4 bases, leaving 15 bases between them. This CDR3 region has 14 residues. As DNA, the CDR3 is TGTGCCTGGAGCCCTATCGGGCGGGTCTATGGCTACACCTTC. Its translation: CAWSPIGRVYGYTF.

The chain links TRBV6-5 to TRBJ2-1; TRBD1 aligns across 11 bases. The CDR3 totals 15 residues. V lost 9 bases to trimming and J lost 7 bases; unmatched junction nucleotides: 11. Germline CDR1 is MNHEY and CDR2 is SVGAGI. The CDR3 sequence: CARPKGQGAWNEQFF. For the CDR3, the DNA is TGTGCCAGACCGAAAGGACAGGGGGCTTGGAATGAGCAGTTCTTC.

The chain has TRBV11-2 and TRBJ2-7, with D perhaps matching TRBD2 (5 bases). The germline V gene encodes CDR1 SGHAT and CDR2 FQNNGV. V was shortened by 4 bases and J by 0 bases, with 22 bases between the two germline ends. This CDR3 region has 18 residues. The CDR3 nucleotides are TGTGCCAGCAGCTCCGTCTACAAAAGCGGAGTTAACTCCTACGAGCAGTACTTC. This translates into CASSSVYKSGVNSYEQYF.